Sequencing of this TCR beta chain was carried out in a study of T cell repertoires in cytomegalovirus infection (dated by TCRdb to between 2017 and 2020). Some background on the complete study: The peptide stimulations were aimed at well-studied HLA-B-restricted epitopes as well as recently identified HLA-C-restricted CMV epitopes, whose presentation resists viral immunomodulation. The HLA type of each donor mattered for the analysis, because public TCR beta signatures pointed to carriage of CMV infection along with the matching HLA type. Study-level results and caveats: The ex vivo response was dominated by HLA-C-restricted CMV-specific TCR beta clonotypes, which also provided the single most frequent clonotype in two of eight donors. In both this cohort and an independent approximately 370-donor cohort, the cumulative frequency of public TCR beta family members distinguished carriers of CMV infection plus the relevant HLA type.

The label giving this sample's treatment or condition can be read as: in vitro stimulation with specific CMV peptide epitopes to enrich CMV-specific T cells. On this clonotype itself: The antigen it recognizes is unknown. Nothing much larger sits one base from this clone, and base qualities are not available.

Instrument on record: Illumina HiSeq 1500. The raw public data were reprocessed by TCRdb itself: fastp quality trimming at Q25, MiXCR clonotype calling, in-frame beta chains only. Entries that share a CDR3 protein sequence are merged under the most common genes and DNA. The sample table contains around 540,000 distinct CDR3 sequences; only one count was recorded for around a third of them. The ten largest clones represent around a sixth of the sample. V and J are trimmed by 2 bases and 0 bases, and the gene matches miss 7 bases of the junction. CDR1 and CDR2 were assigned from the germline V gene as SGHVS and FNYEAQ. The CDR3 covers 17 residues, taking in both the cysteine and the phenylalanine. Kept here is only the CDR3 DNA, which spans 51 bases and is read in frame from base 1.

This specimen consisted of cultured PBMCs, obtained from culture after CMV antigen stimulation. The sequence came from a human donor in good health (CMV status not recorded). Some clones in this sample may be carry-over from other donors' samples. The chain employs TRBV7-6 and TRBJ2-1; TRBD2 matches 7 bases in the middle. The CDR3 sequence is CASSLRLAESSYNEQFF. The DNA sequence follows: TGTGCCAGCAGCTTAAGGCTAGCGGAGAGCTCCTACAATGAGCAGTTCTTC.